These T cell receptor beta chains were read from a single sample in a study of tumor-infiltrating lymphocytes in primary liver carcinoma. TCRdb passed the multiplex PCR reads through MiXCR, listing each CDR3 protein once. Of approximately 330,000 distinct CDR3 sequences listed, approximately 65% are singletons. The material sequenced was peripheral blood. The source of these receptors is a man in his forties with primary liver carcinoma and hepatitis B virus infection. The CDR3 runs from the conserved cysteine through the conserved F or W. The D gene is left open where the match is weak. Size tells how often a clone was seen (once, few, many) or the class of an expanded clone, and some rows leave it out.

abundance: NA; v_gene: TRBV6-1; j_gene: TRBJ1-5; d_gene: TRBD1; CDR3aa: CVSSSKDRENQPQHF; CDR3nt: TGTGTCAGCAGTTCCAAGGACAGGGAAAATCAGCCCCAGCATTTC
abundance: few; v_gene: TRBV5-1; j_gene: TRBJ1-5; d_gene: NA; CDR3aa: CASSLAYDRRYRNQPQHF; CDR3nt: TGCGCCAGCAGCTTGGCGTATGACAGGAGGTATCGCAATCAGCCCCAGCATTTT
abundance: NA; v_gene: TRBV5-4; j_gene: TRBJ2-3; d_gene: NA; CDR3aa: CVSSPYYADTQYF; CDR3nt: TGTGTCAGCAGCCCTTACTACGCAGATACGCAGTATTTT
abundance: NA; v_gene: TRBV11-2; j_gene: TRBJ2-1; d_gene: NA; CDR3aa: CASSTSEGTKEQFF; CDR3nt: TGTGCCAGCAGCACATCGGAAGGGACAAAGGAGCAGTTCTTC
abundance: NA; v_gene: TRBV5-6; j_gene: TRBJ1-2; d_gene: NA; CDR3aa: CANSLQGNRYGYTF; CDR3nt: TGTGCCAACAGCTTACAGGGTAACAGGTATGGCTACACCTTC
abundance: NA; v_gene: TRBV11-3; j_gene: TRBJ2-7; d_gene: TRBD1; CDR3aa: CASSSGQGSYEQYF; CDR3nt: TGTGCCAGCAGCTCGGGACAGGGTTCCTACGAGCAGTACTTC
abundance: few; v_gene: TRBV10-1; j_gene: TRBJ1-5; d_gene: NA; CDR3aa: CASSESVKTQPQHF; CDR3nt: TGCGCCAGCAGTGAGTCGGTAAAAACCCAGCCCCAGCATTTT
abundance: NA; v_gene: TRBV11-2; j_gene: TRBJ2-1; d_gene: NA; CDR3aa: CVRSSPTMSGEQFF; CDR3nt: TGTGTCAGAAGCTCACCGACTATGTCGGGGGAGCAGTTCTTC
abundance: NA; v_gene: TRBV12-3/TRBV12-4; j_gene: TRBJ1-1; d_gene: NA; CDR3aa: CASLRNRNTEAFF; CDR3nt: TGTGCCAGCCTACGAAATCGGAACACTGAAGCTTTCTTT
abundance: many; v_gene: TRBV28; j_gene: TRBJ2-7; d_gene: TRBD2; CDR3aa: CASSPLTSGDEQYF; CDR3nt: TGTGCCAGCAGCCCCCTGACTAGCGGGGACGAGCAGTACTTC
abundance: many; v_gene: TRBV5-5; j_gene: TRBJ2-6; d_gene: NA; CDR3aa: CASSRIFSGANVLTF; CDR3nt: TGTGCCAGCAGTCGGATTTTTTCTGGGGCCAACGTCCTGACTTTC
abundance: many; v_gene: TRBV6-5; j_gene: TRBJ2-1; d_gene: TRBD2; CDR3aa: CASTNNPGTSGKQFF; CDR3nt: TGTGCCAGCACCAATAACCCCGGGACTAGCGGGAAGCAGTTCTTC
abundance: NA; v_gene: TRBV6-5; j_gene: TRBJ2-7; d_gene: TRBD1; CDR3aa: CASNCRTGGGYEQYF; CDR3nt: TGTGCCAGCAATTGCAGGACAGGGGGTGGGTACGAGCAGTACTTC
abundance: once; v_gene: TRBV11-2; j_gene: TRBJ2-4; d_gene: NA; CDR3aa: CASSLSLSWGRDIQYF; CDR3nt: TGTGCCAGCAGCTTAAGCCTATCATGGGGCAGGGACATTCAGTACTTC
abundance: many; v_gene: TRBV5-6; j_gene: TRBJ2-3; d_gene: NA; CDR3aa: CASSSQDTQYF; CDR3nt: TGTGCCAGCAGCTCCCAAGATACGCAGTATTTT
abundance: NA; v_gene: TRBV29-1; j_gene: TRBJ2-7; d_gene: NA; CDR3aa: CSVATEYEQYF; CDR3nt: TGCAGCGTTGCGACCGAGTACGAGCAGTACTTC
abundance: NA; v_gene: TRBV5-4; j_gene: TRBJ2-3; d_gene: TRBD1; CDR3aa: CDSSMDRGNTQYF; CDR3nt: TGTGACAGCAGCATGGACAGGGGGAATACGCAGTATTTT
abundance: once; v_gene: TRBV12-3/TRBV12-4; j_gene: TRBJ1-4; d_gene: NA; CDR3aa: CVSSPQAYDEKLFF; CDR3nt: TGTGTCAGCAGTCCACAGGCTTATGATGAAAAACTGTTTTTT
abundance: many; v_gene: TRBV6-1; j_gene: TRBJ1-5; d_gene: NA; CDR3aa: CASSKDRQPQHF; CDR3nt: TGTGCCAGCAGTAAGGACCGCCAGCCCCAGCATTTT
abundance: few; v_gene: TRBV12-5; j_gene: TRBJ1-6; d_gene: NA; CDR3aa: CASGLDETGPLHF; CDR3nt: TGTGCTAGTGGTTTGGACGAGACAGGCCCCCTCCACTTT
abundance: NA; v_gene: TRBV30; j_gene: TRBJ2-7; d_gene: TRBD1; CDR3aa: CVWSVTGGAYEQYF; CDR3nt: TGTGTCTGGAGTGTAACAGGGGGCGCCTACGAGCAGTACTTC
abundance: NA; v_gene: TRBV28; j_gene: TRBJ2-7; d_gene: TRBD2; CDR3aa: CASSLYPLREVSYEQYF; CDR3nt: TGTGCCAGCAGTTTATACCCCCTACGGGAGGTTTCCTACGAGCAGTACTTC
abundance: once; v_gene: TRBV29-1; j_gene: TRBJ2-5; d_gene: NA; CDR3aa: CSVSRDLRPETQYF; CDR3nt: TGCAGCGTGAGCCGGGACCTTAGGCCAGAGACCCAGTACTTC
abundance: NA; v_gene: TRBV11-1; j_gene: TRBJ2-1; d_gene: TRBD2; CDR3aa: CANSSTFYASGGAGDGQFF; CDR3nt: TGTGCCAACAGCTCTACCTTTTATGCTAGCGGGGGGGCCGGGGATGGGCAGTTCTTC
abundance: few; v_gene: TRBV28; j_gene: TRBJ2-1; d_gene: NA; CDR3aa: CASRGGSYNEQFF; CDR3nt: TGTGCCAGCCGGGGAGGCTCCTACAATGAGCAGTTCTTC
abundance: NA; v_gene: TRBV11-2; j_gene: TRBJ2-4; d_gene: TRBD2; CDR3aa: CASSLYIGRNSNIQYF; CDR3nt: TGTGCCAGCAGTCTATATATCGGGAGGAATTCGAACATTCAGTACTTC
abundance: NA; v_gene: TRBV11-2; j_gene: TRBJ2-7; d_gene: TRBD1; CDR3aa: CAIRSGTGDYGQYF; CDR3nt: TGTGCCATCAGGTCCGGGACAGGGGACTACGGGCAGTACTTC
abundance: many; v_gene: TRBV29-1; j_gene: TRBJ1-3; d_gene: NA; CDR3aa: CSVLSGLPSGNTIYF; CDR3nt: TGCAGCGTCCTTTCAGGCTTACCCTCTGGAAACACCATATATTTT
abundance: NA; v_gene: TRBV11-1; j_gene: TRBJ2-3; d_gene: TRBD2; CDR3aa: CASSLTETSTDKQYF; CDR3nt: TGTGCCAGCAGCTTGACGGAGACTAGCACAGATAAGCAGTACTTT
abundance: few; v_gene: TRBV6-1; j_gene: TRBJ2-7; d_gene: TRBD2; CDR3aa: CVSSEVRAGGTSYEQYF; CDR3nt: TGTGTCAGCAGTGAGGTTCGGGCGGGAGGGACTTCCTACGAGCAGTACTTC
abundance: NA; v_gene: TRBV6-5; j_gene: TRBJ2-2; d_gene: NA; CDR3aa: CASIPPGVGELFF; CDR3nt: TGTGCCAGCATTCCCCCTGGGGTCGGGGAGCTGTTTTTT
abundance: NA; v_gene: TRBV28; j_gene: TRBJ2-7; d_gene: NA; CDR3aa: CASSRGHEQYF; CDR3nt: TGTGCCAGCAGTAGGGGCCACGAGCAGTACTTC
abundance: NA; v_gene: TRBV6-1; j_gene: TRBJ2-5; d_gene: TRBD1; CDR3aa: CASSATGGVGETQYF; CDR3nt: TGTGCCAGCAGTGCGACAGGGGGCGTTGGAGAGACCCAGTACTTC
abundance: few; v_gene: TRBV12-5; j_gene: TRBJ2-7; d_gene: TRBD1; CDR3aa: CARETGPIIEQYF; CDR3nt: TGTGCTAGAGAGACAGGGCCTATTATCGAGCAGTACTTC
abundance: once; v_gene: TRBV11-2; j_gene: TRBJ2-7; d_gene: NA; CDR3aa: CASSPILASQYF; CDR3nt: TGTGCCAGCAGCCCAATTCTGGCTTCGCAGTACTTC
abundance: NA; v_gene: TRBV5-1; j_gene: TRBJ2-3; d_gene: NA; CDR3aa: CASSPWTPSTDTQYF; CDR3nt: TGCGCCAGCAGCCCCTGGACACCTAGCACAGATACGCAGTATTTT
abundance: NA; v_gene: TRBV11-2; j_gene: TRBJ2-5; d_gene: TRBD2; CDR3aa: CASRLAAGGPETQYF; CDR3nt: TGTGCCAGCCGCTTAGCGGCGGGAGGGCCGGAGACCCAGTATTTC
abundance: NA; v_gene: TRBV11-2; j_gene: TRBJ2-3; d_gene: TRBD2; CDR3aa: CASSKRGLVGITDTQYF; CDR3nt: TGTGCCAGCAGCAAACGGGGACTAGTGGGGATCACAGATACGCAGTATTTT
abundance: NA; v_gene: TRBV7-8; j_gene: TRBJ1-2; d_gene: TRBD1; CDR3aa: CASSPRTGVVYGYTF; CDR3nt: TGTGCCAGCAGCCCAAGGACAGGGGTCGTTTATGGCTACACCTTC